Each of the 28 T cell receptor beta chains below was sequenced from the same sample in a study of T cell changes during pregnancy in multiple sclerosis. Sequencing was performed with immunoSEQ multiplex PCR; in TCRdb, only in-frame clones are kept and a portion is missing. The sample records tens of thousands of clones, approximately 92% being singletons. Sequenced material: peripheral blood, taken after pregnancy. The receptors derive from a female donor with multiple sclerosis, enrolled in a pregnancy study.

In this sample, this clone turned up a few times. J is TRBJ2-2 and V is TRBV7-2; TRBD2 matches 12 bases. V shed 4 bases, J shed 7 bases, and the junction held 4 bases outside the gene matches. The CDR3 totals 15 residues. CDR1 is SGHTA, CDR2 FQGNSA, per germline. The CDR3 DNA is TGTGCCAGCAGCTCTAGCGGGGGGGTAGGCGGGGAGCTGTTTTTT. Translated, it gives CASSSSGGVGGELFF.

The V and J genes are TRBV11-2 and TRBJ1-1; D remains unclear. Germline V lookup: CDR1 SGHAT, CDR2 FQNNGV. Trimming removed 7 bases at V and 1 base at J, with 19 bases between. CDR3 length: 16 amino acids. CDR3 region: CASKPSQSRGNTEAFF. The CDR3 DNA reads TGTGCCAGCAAACCCTCTCAGAGCCGGGGGAACACTGAAGCTTTCTTT.

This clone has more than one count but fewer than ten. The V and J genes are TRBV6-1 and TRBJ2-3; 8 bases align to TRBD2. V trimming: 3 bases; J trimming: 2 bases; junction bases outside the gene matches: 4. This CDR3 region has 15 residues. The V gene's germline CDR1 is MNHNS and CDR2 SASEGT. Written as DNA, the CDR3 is TGTGCCAGCAGTGAGCGGGGGGCTTCCACAGATACGCAGTATTTT. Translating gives CASSERGASTDTQYF.

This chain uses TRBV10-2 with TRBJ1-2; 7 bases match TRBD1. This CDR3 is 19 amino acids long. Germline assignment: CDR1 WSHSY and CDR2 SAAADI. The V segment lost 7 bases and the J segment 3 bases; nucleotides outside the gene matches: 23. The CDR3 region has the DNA TGCGCCAGCATTTTCCAGGCGCCCGGGACAGCAACCTCTGACTATGGCTACACCTTC. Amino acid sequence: CASIFQAPGTATSDYGYTF.

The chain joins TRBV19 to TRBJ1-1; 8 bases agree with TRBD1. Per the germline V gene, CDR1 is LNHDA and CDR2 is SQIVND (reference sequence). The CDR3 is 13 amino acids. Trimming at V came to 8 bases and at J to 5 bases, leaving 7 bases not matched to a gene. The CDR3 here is CASRGQGITEAFF. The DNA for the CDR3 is TGTGCCAGTCGTGGACAGGGAATAACTGAAGCTTTCTTT.

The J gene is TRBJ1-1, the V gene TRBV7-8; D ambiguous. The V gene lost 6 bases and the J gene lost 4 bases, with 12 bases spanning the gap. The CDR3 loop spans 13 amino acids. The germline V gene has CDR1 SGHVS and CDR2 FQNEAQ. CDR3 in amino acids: CASSSRTGTEAFF. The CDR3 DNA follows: TGTGCCAGCAGTTCTCGGACTGGCACTGAAGCTTTCTTT.

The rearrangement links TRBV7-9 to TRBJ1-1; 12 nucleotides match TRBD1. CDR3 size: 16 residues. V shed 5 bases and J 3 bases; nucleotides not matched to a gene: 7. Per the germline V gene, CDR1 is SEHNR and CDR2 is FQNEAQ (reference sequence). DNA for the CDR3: TGTGCCAGCAGCGGGGACAGGGGGCGTAGGCACACTGAAGCTTTCTTT. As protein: CASSGDRGRRHTEAFF.

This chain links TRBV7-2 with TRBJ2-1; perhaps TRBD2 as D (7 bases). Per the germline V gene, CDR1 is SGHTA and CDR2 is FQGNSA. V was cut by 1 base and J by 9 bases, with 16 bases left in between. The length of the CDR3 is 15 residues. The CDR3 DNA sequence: TGTGCCAGCAGCTTAGTACTGGGGGGGCGGAGTGAGCAGTTCTTC. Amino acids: CASSLVLGGRSEQFF.

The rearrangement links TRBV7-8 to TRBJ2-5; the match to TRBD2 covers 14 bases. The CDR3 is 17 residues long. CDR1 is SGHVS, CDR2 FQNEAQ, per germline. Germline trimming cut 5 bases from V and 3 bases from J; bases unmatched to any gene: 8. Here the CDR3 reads CASSPTPGLAGEETQYF. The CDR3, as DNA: TGTGCCAGCAGCCCTACGCCGGGACTAGCGGGGGAAGAGACCCAGTACTTC.

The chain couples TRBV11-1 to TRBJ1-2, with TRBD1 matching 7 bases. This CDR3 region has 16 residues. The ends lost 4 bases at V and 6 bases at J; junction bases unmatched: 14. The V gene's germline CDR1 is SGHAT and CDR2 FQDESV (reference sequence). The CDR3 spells CASSSTLGGNSDGYTF. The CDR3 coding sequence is TGTGCCAGCAGCTCTACTTTAGGGGGCAACTCTGATGGCTACACCTTC.

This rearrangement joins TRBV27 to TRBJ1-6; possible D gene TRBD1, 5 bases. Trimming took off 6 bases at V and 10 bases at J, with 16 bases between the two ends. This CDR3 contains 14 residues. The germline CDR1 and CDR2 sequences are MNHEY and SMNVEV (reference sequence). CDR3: CASRTYIGGSPLHF. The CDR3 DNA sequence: TGTGCCAGCAGGACTTATATCGGGGGATCACCCCTCCACTTT.

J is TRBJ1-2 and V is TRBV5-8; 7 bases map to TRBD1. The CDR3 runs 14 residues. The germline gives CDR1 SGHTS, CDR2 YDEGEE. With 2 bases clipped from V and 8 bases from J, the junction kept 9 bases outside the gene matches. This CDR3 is CASSFIGQDPGYTF. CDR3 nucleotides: TGTGCCAGCAGCTTCATTGGACAGGACCCGGGCTACACCTTC.

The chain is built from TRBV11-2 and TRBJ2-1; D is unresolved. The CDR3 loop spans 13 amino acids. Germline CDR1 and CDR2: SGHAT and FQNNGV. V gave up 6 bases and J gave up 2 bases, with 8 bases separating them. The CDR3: CASSYRTYNEQFF. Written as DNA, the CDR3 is TGTGCCAGCAGTTACAGAACCTACAATGAGCAGTTCTTC.

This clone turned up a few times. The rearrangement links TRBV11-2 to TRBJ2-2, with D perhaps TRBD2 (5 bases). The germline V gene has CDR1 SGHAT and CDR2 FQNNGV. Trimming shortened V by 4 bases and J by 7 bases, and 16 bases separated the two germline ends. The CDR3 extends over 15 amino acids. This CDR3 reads CASSSSSGGVGELFF. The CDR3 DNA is TGTGCCAGCAGCTCGTCCTCCGGAGGTGTCGGGGAGCTGTTTTTT.

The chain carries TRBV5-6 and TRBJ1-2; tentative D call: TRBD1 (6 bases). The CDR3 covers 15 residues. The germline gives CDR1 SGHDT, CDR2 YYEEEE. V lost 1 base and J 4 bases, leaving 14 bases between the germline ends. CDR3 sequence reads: CASSLWQGNVYGYTF. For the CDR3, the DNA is TGTGCCAGCAGCTTGTGGCAGGGGAACGTCTATGGCTACACCTTC.

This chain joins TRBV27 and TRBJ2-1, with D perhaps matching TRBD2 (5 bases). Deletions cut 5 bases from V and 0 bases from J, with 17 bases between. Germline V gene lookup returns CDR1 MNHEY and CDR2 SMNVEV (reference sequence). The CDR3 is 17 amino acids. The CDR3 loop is CASSPEGQTSSYNEQFF. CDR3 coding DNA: TGTGCCAGCAGTCCCGAGGGCCAAACCAGCTCCTACAATGAGCAGTTCTTC.

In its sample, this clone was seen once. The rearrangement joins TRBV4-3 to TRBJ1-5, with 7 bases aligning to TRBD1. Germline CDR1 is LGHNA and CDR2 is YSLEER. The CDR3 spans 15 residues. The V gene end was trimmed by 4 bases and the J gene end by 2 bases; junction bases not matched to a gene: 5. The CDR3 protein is CASSPMTGRNQPQHF. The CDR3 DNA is TGCGCCAGCAGCCCAATGACAGGGCGCAATCAGCCCCAGCATTTT.

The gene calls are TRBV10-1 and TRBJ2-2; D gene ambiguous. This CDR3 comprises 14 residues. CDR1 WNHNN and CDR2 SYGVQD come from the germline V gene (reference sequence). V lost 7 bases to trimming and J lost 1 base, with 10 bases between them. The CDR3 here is CASNPEMNTGELFF. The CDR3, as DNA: TGCGCCAGCAATCCGGAGATGAACACCGGGGAGCTGTTTTTT.

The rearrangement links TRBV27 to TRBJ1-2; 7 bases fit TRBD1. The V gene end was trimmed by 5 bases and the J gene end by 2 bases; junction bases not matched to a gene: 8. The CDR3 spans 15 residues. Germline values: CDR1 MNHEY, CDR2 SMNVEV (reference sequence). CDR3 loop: CASSLQGPQNYGYTF. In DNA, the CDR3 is TGTGCCAGCAGTCTACAGGGGCCCCAAAACTATGGCTACACCTTC.

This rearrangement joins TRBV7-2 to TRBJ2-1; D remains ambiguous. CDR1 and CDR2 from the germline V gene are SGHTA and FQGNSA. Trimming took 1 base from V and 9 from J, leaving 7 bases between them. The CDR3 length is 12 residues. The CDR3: CASSLDFGEQFF. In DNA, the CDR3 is TGTGCCAGCAGCTTAGATTTCGGTGAGCAGTTCTTC.

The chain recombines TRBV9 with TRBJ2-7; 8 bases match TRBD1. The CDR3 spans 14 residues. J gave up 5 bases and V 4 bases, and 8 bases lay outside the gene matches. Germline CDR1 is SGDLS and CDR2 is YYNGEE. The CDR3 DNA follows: TGTGCCAGCAGCTACCGACAGGGGCCCCACGAGCAGTACTTC. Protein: CASSYRQGPHEQYF. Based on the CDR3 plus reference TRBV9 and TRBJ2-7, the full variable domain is DSGVTQTPKHLITATGQRVTLRCSPRSGDLSVYWYQQSLDQGLQFLIQYYNGEERAKGNILERFSAQQFPDLHSELNLSSLELGDSALYFCASSYRQGPHEQYFGPGTRLTVT.

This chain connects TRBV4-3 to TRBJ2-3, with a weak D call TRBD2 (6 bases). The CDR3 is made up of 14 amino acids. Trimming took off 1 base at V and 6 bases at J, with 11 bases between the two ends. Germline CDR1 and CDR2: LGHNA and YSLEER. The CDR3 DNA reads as TGCGCCAGCAGCCAAGGGCGGGAATTGGATACGCAGTATTTT. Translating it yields CASSQGRELDTQYF.

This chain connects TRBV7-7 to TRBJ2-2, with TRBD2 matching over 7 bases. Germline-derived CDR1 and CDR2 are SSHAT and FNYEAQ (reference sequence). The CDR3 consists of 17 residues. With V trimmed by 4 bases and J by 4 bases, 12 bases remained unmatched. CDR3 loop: CASSSQGLAVITGELFF. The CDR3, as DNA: TGTGCCAGCAGCTCCCAAGGTCTAGCGGTAATCACCGGGGAGCTGTTTTTT.

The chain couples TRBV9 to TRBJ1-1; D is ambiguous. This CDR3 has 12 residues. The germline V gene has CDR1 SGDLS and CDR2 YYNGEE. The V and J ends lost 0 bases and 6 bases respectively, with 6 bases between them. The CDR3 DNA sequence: TGTGCCAGCAGCGTAGGAGGCGCTGAAGCTTTCTTT. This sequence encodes CASSVGGAEAFF. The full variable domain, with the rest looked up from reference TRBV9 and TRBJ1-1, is DSGVTQTPKHLITATGQRVTLRCSPRSGDLSVYWYQQSLDQGLQFLIQYYNGEERAKGNILERFSAQQFPDLHSELNLSSLELGDSALYFCASSVGGAEAFFGQGTRLTVV.

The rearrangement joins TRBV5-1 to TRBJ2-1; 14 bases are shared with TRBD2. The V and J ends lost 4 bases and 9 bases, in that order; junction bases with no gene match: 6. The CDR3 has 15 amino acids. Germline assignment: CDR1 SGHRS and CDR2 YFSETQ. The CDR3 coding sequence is TGCGCCAGCAGCGGGACTAGCGGGAGTTTTGGTGAGCAGTTCTTC. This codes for CASSGTSGSFGEQFF.

The CDR3, as DNA: TGTGCCAGCAGTTTGAACGGGAATCCCTACGAGCAGTACTTC. Translation: CASSLNGNPYEQYF. The chain employs TRBV27 and TRBJ2-7; possibly TRBD2 for D (5 bases). The CDR3 contains 14 residues. Germline V gene sequence: CDR1 MNHEY, CDR2 SMNVEV (reference sequence). The V and J ends lost 3 bases and 2 bases respectively, with 11 bases between them.

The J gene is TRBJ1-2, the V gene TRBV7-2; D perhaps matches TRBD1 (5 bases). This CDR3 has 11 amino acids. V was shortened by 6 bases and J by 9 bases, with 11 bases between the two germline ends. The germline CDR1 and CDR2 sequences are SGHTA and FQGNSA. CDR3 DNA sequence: TGTGCCAGCAGTCAGGGCTGGCGCTACACCTTC. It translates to CASSQGWRYTF.

CDR3 bases: TGTGCCAGCAGCCAACTGGCGGGCGGAGGGCCTTGGCAAGCTTTCTTT. Protein product: CASSQLAGGGPWQAFF. The chain links TRBV6-6 to TRBJ1-1, with D unresolved. The V end was cut by 6 bases, the J end by 9 bases, with 26 bases between. The CDR3 has 16 residues. Germline-derived CDR1 and CDR2 are MNHNY and SVGAGI (reference sequence).